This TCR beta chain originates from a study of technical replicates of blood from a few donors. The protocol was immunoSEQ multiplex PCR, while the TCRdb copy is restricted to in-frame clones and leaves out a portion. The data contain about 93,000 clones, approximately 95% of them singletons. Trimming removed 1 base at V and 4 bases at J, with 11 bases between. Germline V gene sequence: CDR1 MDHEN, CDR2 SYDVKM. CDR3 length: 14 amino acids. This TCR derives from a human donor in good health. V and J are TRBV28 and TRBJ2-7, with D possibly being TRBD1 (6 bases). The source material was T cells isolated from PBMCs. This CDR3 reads CASSLSLGQYEQYF. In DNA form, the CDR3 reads TGTGCCAGCAGTTTATCCCTGGGACAATACGAGCAGTACTTC.